This record looks at one T cell receptor beta chain sequence and its context. Antigen unknown. This CDR3 spans 13 amino acids. Looked up from germline, CDR1 is MNHNS and CDR2 is SASEGT. Trimming removed 2 bases at V and 4 bases at J, with 8 bases between. The sample is drawn from a study of T cell responses to AZD1222 COVID-19 vaccine. Study findings and constraints: CD4 TCRs associated with vaccination spanned spike, dominating at 160-218 and 743-854. It should be noted that donors were predominantly white British and more often female, and clonal diversity was possibly underestimated. Spike-specific TCR breadth and depth were elevated following two AZD1222 doses.

Generated by immunoSEQ multiplex PCR, the TCRdb table keeps only in-frame clones and is missing some. The repertoire includes approximately 220,000 clones, under 95% of them detected once, and approximately 1% sits in the top ten. The gene calls are TRBV6-1 and TRBJ1-2; no clear D. The receptor's source is an adult in good health. The sample here was peripheral blood, taken on day 0 of MenACWY control vaccination. CDR3: CASSEQKSYGYTF. CDR3 DNA sequence: TGTGCCAGCAGTGAACAGAAATCCTATGGCTACACCTTC.